A selection of T cell receptor beta chains follows, all from one sample in a study of shared clonotypes between healthy human individuals. The table came from immunoSEQ multiplex PCR; TCRdb's copy has only in-frame clones and leaves some out. The sample lists hundreds of thousands of clones, around 73% occurring once. The sequenced material came from memory CD4+ T cells sorted from blood. These receptors were taken from a woman younger than 45 in good health. CDR3s include the opening cysteine and the closing phenylalanine or tryptophan. Fields, in order: clone size, V gene, CDR3 protein. Some rows have no size entry. The others give once, few or many, or a class for an expanded clone.

>few|TRBV7-2
CASSLASSGYNEQFF
>few|TRBV6-5
CASSYLGVSDEQFF
>.|TRBV11-2
CASSLHGTGSSGANVLTF
>.|TRBV6-4
CASSLEAGGSTDTQYF
>.|TRBV5-1
CASSSTLSADSYEQYF
>.|TRBV2
CASSAGEGFYGYTF
>.|TRBV28
CASSSWQASYEQYF
>.|TRBV6-5
CASSIWTDYGYTF
>.|TRBV2
CASRVTANTGELFF
>.|TRBV27
CASSMTGPMGETQYF
>.|TRBV2
CASSEGNPRLAGEGGTQYF
>.|TRBV7-2
CASSSSLGFTNEKLFF
>once|TRBV7-8
CATTPEGTNFYEQYF
>.|TRBV4-1
CASSLKDRGNSPLHF
>.|TRBV6-6
CASSYSPDTEKLFF
>.|TRBV28
CASTPLLALAGGYGYTF
>.|TRBV28
CASNLSGSGREQFF
>once|TRBV2
CASSATWMSNQPQHF
>.|TRBV5-1
CASSSGGVGLYEQYF
>.|TRBV30
CAWSPESRVYEQYF
>once|TRBV6-5
CASSYSSVGHYTF
>once|TRBV7-9
CASSMTSGHNEQFF
>.|TRBV7-9
CASSLELGVLINEQFF
>.|TRBV10-3
CAITFEPGNGYTF
>.|TRBV28
CASTPPRSSNQPQHF
>many|TRBV6-5
CASSYELGRELFF
>.|TRBV5-1
CASSLTGDSNQPQHF
>.|TRBV28
CASSTSGRVDYGYTF
>.|TRBV28
CASHRGRGDTQYF
>.|TRBV11-3
CASSSPGLMDTQYF
>.|TRBV7-9
CASSWSGNSYNEQFF
>.|TRBV5-4
CASSPHRDSDTQYF
>.|TRBV28
CASQADRNYGYTF
>.|TRBV7-7
CASSFSFRETQYF
>.|TRBV4-1
CASSQDPSETQYF
>once|TRBV5-1
CASSLSPGANVLTF
>.|TRBV4-1
CASSQTSGYNYEQYF
>once|TRBV4-1
CASSQAGDRVGNTIYF
>.|TRBV14
CASSLTSVLFF
>.|TRBV2
CASKDGSVYTQYF
>.|TRBV2
CASSGLAGRTDTQYF
>.|TRBV7-2
CASSLNGVQGYNEQFF
>.|TRBV5-8
CASSSKGQGRNTIYF
>once|TRBV5-1
CASSLGGTQWNEQFF
>.|TRBV14
CASSPLRTSGLQETQYF